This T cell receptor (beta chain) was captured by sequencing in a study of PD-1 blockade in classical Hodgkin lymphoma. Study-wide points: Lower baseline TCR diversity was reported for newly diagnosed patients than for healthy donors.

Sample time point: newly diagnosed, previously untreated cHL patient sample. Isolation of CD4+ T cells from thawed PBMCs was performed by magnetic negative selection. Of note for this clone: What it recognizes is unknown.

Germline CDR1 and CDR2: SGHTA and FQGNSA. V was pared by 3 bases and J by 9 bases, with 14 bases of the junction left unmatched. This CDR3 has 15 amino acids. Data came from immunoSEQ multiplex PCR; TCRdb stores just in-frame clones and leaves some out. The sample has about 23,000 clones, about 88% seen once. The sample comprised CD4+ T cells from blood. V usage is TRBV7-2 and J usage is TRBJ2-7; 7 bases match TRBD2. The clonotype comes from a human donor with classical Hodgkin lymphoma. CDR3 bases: TGTGCCAGCAGCTTGGGAGGGAGGGCAGTTATGGGGCAGTACTTC. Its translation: CASSLGGRAVMGQYF.